The present entry profiles one T cell receptor (beta chain) with its context. Its antigen is currently unknown. These data come from a study of CXCR3-negative and CXCR3-positive naive CD8 T cells. Turning to the study itself: Sequencing gave roughly 140 million TRB reads overall, about 1.5 +/- 0.3 million per library. Study-wide findings and caveats: Comparison of naive cells showed more hydrophobic TRB CDR3s in CXCR3-positive than in CXCR3-negative naive cells. The study found comparably high diversity in both naive subsets and much lower diversity in memory CD8+ cells.

The CDR3 is made up of 16 amino acids. Per germline, CDR1 SNHLY and CDR2 FYNNEI. The TRB cDNA libraries were prepared by 5' RACE with UMI labels. TCRdb re-called the 5' RACE reads; every CDR3 protein appears as one record, without DNA. This table holds some 130,000 distinct CDR3 sequences. This sequence joins TRBV2 and TRBJ2-1. This TCR came from a human donor in good health. Some clones in this sample may be carry-over from other donors' samples. Specimen: naive CXCR3+ CD8+ T cells from blood. Subset here: CD45RO-CCR7+CD27+CD95- naive CD8+ T cells expressing CXCR3 (TNR3+). CDR3: CASSEGGGKSYNEQFF.